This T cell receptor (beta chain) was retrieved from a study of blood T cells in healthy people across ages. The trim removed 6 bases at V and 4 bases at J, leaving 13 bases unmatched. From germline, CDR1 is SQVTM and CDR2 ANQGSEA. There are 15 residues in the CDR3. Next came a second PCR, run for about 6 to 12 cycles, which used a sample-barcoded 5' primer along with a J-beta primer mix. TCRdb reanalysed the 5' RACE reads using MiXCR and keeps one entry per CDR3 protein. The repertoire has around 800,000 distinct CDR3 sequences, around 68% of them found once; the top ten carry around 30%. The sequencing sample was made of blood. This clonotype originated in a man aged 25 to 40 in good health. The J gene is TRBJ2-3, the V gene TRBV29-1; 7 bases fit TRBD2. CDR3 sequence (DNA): TGCAGCGTCAATTTAGCGGCCCGGGAGGCAGATACGCAGTATTTT. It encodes CSVNLAAREADTQYF.